This paragraph reports one T cell receptor beta chain. Its antigen is as yet unknown. There was relapse after autologous stem cell transplantation in every patient, and there was variation in brentuximab vedotin exposure. These data belong to a study of PD-1 blockade in classical Hodgkin lymphoma. Background on the study: A 3 mg/kg intravenous dose of nivolumab was received by patients every 2 weeks.

V shed 3 bases and J 9 bases; nucleotides not matched to a gene: 8. The V gene's germline CDR1 is LGHNA and CDR2 YNFKEQ. The CDR3 extends over 14 amino acids. Study-level findings and limits: Any patient who commenced nivolumab under 1 year after ASCT was excluded. Relative to healthy donors, newly diagnosed patients reportedly had lower baseline TCR diversity, which was reported as lower still in relapsed/refractory patients. Complete responders had baseline diversity similar to newly diagnosed patients.

Here immunoSEQ multiplex PCR was the method, and the copy in TCRdb shows in-frame clones only, minus some. The table lists 25,000 to 30,000 clones, about 78% of them singletons. The receptor was derived from a human donor with classical Hodgkin lymphoma. Sequences were derived from peripheral blood mononuclear cells (PBMCs), sampled before the second cycle of nivolumab. The chain has TRBV4-2 and TRBJ2-1; 7 nucleotides agree with TRBD1. The CDR3 reads CASSQVGGLGEQFF. The CDR3 DNA reads as TGTGCCAGCAGCCAGGTAGGGGGCTTGGGTGAGCAGTTCTTC.